This T cell receptor beta chain came from a study of early T cells in non-severe SARS-CoV-2 infection (dated by TCRdb to about 2021). Notes on the research overall: Because TCR sequencing relied on bulk RNA taken from unsorted whole blood, pairing of alpha and beta chains was not possible. Study-wide findings and limitations: VDJdb matching was skewed toward anti-spike CD8 responses and likely underestimated virus-specific expansions, missing private and CD4 specificities.

Cut back by 1 base and 4 bases, the V and J ends lie 7 bases apart. The CDR3, from cysteine to phenylalanine, totals 13 residues. The read is trimmed to its CDR3 DNA, 39 bases read in frame from base 1. The study was a case-control design nested within a healthcare worker cohort in London, UK, with weekly nasopharyngeal swab PCR tests and blood sampling. Healthcare workers were recruited during the week of the UK lockdown, between 23 and 31 March 2020, and followed weekly for up to roughly 15 weeks. The library was built by means of 5' RACE. Sequencing instrument: NextSeq 500. In the TCR library protocol, unique molecular identifiers were attached to individual cDNA molecules to correct for PCR bias and sequencing error. Sequencing covered both TCR alpha and beta chains, and within each sample the abundances of alpha and beta sequences were tightly co-correlated. As for how the authors treated the data: V gene, J gene and CDR3 annotation of TCR sequences was performed with Decombinator V4. Expanded TCRs were defined as changing significantly between any two time points under a Poisson model with p below 0.0001. TCR abundances were normalised to the total number of TCRs sequenced per sample and were expressed as counts per million. MAIT TCRs were defined by TRAV1-2 paired with TRAJ12, TRAJ20 or TRAJ33, and iNKT TCRs by TRAV10 paired with TRAJ18. VDJdb, accessed 1 November 2021, was searched for CMV, EBV and SARS-CoV-2 annotated TCRs, with TCRs annotated for multiple antigens excluded. TCRdb took the public reads, trimmed them with fastp at Q25, ran MiXCR for clone calling and kept in-frame beta chains. Entries are consolidated by CDR3 protein sequence, retaining the most common genes and DNA. It is TCRdb's table, rather than the study itself, that gives the V and J calls and clone size. The sample has roughly 28,000 distinct CDR3 sequences on record, around 4.5% of them singletons. Around 4.4% of the sample lies in the top ten.

This clonotype was seen ten or more times. It has no known antigen specificity. One base away there is no much larger clone; base qualities are not given. The sequence was collected from an adult who was a healthcare worker with PCR-confirmed SARS-CoV-2 infection or an uninfected control (not recorded which). The sequenced material came from whole blood. The receptor chain draws on TRBV12-3 or TRBV12-4 and TRBJ1-1; the D gene identity is not certain. The CDR3 region reads CASSLESSTEAFF. Here is the DNA: TGTGCCAGCAGTTTAGAGTCTAGCACTGAAGCTTTCTTT.